A single sample gave rise to the 8 T cell receptor beta chains below, sequenced in a study of blood T cell repertoires in COVID-19. Method: immunoSEQ multiplex PCR; TCRdb's copy keeps in-frame clones and lacks some. The sample holds 95,000 to 150,000 clones; around 79% are singletons and the top ten take over 2%. The specimen was peripheral blood. The receptor set was obtained from a man between 65 and 85 years old with acute or convalescent COVID-19.

The CDR3 loop reads CASSPLGGVDTEAFF. The CDR3 coding sequence is TGTGCCAGCTCACCCCTCGGGGGGGTAGACACTGAAGCTTTCTTT. J is TRBJ1-1 and V is TRBV18; TRBD1 is a possible D gene (5 bases). V dropped 3 bases and J dropped 3 bases, with 14 bases sitting between them. Germline CDR1 reads KGHSH; CDR2 reads LQKENI. The CDR3 is 15 residues long.

V usage is TRBV19 and J usage is TRBJ1-1; TRBD1 aligns across 7 bases. With V trimmed by 5 bases and J by 4 bases, 10 bases remained unmatched. Germline V lookup: CDR1 LNHDA, CDR2 SQIVND (reference sequence). The CDR3 sequence is 15 residues long. The CDR3 DNA reads as TGTGCCAGTAGTCCGGGGACAGAACGGGCCACTGAAGCTTTCTTT. It codes for CASSPGTERATEAFF.

The count of this clone is one. The rearrangement links TRBV6-2 or TRBV6-3 to TRBJ2-7; possibly TRBD2 for D (5 bases). V lost 1 base to trimming and J lost 1 base, with 8 bases between them. The CDR3 has 14 amino acids. Germline CDR1 and CDR2: MNHEY and SVGEGT. The CDR3 protein is CASSYYGVSYEQYF. The CDR3 DNA reads TGTGCCAGCAGTTACTACGGGGTATCCTACGAGCAGTACTTC.

The V call is TRBV14, the J call TRBJ1-2; 9 bases are a match to TRBD1. V gave up 6 bases and J gave up 3 bases; unmatched junction bases: 2. The CDR3 covers 13 residues. Per the germline V gene, CDR1 is SGHDN and CDR2 is FVKESK. CDR3: CASRRTGDYGYTF. In DNA form, the CDR3 reads TGTGCCAGCAGACGGACAGGGGACTATGGCTACACCTTC.

This clone was counted a single time. The chain combines TRBV6-5 with TRBJ2-3; possibly TRBD2 for D (5 bases). The CDR3 is 16 amino acids. The V and J ends lost 0 bases and 0 bases respectively, with 10 bases between them. Germline V gene lookup returns CDR1 MNHEY and CDR2 SVGAGI. The CDR3 protein is CASSYSEADSTDTQYF. Written as DNA, the CDR3 is TGTGCCAGCAGTTACTCGGAGGCAGACAGCACAGATACGCAGTATTTT.

This chain uses TRBV7-9 with TRBJ2-3; no clear D. Trimming cost V 2 bases and J 3 bases, with 6 bases left between them. Germline CDR1 reads SEHNR; CDR2 reads FQNEAQ (reference sequence). The length of the CDR3 is 13 residues. This CDR3 reads CASSLLITDTQYF. CDR3 DNA: TGTGCCAGCAGCTTACTAATTACAGATACGCAGTATTTT.

This rearrangement joins TRBV6-2 or TRBV6-3 to TRBJ2-4; maybe TRBD1 (5 bases). V lost 5 bases and J lost 4, with 15 bases in between. This CDR3 is 15 amino acids long. Germline CDR1 reads MNHEY; CDR2 reads SVGEGT. The CDR3 DNA reads as TGTGCCAGCAGTCTCCCGGACACCGGGAAAAACATTCAGTACTTC. This encodes CASSLPDTGKNIQYF.

J is TRBJ1-5 and V is TRBV3-1 (or the pseudogene TRBV3-2); TRBD1 aligns across 8 bases. The CDR3 totals 12 residues. J was trimmed by 9 bases and V by 4 bases; bases with no gene match: 2. Per germline, CDR1 LGHDT and CDR2 YNNKEL (reference sequence). The CDR3 loop reads CASSPQGAPQHF. The DNA for the CDR3 is TGTGCCAGCAGCCCTCAGGGGGCGCCCCAGCATTTT.